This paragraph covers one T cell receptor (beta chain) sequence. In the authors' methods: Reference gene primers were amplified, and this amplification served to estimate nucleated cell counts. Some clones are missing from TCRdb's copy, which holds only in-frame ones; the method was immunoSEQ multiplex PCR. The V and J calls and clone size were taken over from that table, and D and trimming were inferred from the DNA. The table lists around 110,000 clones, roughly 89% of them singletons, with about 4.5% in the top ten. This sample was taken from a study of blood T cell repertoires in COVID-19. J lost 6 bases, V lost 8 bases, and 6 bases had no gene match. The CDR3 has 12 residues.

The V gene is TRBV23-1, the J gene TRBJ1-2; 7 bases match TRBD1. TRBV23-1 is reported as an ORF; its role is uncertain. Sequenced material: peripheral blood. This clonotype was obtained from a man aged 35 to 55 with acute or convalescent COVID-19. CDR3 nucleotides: TGCGCCAGCGCGAGACAGGGAGATGGCTACACCTTC. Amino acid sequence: CASARQGDGYTF.